A selection of T cell receptor beta chains follows, all from one sample in a study of blood T cells in healthy people across ages. TCRdb independently ran MiXCR on the 5' RACE reads; one entry per CDR3 protein. The sample yields 1,500,000 or so distinct CDR3 sequences, roughly 60% seen once. Sequencing was carried out using blood. The receptors originated from a man in his late teens or twenties in good health. The CDR3 runs from the conserved cysteine through the conserved F or W. The size entry is marked missing in some rows and otherwise reads once, few, many or a size class.

clone_size: -; j_call: TRBJ1-2; v_call: TRBV13; cdr3_aa: CASSDRRGYGYTF
clone_size: -; j_call: -; v_call: TRBV27; cdr3_aa: CASSLVRGRFYNEQYF
clone_size: -; j_call: TRBJ2-1; v_call: TRBV7-8; cdr3_aa: CASSLEVGRCNEQFF
clone_size: -; j_call: -; v_call: TRBV20-1; cdr3_aa: CSAGGLAGVNTYVQYF
clone_size: -; j_call: TRBJ2-6; v_call: TRBV28; cdr3_aa: CASSSIGGSGANVLTF
clone_size: -; j_call: TRBJ1-1; v_call: TRBV11-1; cdr3_aa: CASSLRRTGRNTEAFF
clone_size: -; j_call: TRBJ2-2; v_call: TRBV29-1; cdr3_aa: CSVVQGRTGELFF
clone_size: -; j_call: TRBJ2-5; v_call: TRBV20-1; cdr3_aa: CSASRVAGSSRNEQYF
clone_size: -; j_call: TRBJ1-1; v_call: TRBV7-2; cdr3_aa: CASSLVLRTDEAFF
clone_size: few; j_call: TRBJ2-1; v_call: TRBV12-3/TRBV12-4; cdr3_aa: CASSLGDSFNEQFF
clone_size: few; j_call: TRBJ1-2; v_call: TRBV12-3/TRBV12-4; cdr3_aa: CASSFRTGRGYTF
clone_size: -; j_call: -; v_call: TRBV18; cdr3_aa: CASSPRDRVNEQYF
clone_size: once; j_call: TRBJ2-1; v_call: TRBV27; cdr3_aa: CASSLQTGGYNEQFF
clone_size: -; j_call: TRBJ1-1; v_call: TRBV7-2; cdr3_aa: CASSLRSGGLNTEAFF
clone_size: few; j_call: TRBJ2-1; v_call: TRBV4-2; cdr3_aa: CASSQEGLGEQFF
clone_size: few; j_call: TRBJ2-7; v_call: TRBV27; cdr3_aa: CASSRRTGNYEQYF
clone_size: -; j_call: TRBJ2-5; v_call: TRBV12-3/TRBV12-4; cdr3_aa: CASSWDVETQYF
clone_size: -; j_call: TRBJ2-7; v_call: TRBV27; cdr3_aa: CASSTLAVPYEQYF